This T cell receptor (beta chain) was sequenced during a study of blood T cells in healthy people across ages. In this sample, this clonotype turned up once. Together with a sample-barcoded 5' primer, a J-beta primer mix was included in a second PCR lasting about 7 to 12 cycles. A minimum of 3 million CDR3-containing paired-end reads was obtained for each sample. TCRdb reprocessed the 5' RACE reads via MiXCR and lists one record per CDR3 protein. The data show around 500,000 distinct CDR3 sequences, about 26% seen once. These data are also associated with another study on T cells of mothers and their children. From that report: Versus unrelated pairs, overlap was slightly higher in related mother-child pairs, without reaching significance.

This TCR was recovered from a boy aged 2 to 9 in good health. The sequencing sample was made of blood.

CDR3 nucleotide sequence: TGTGCCAGCAGCCAAGAGGGTGGCATGTGGAACTATGGCTACACCTTC. It codes for CASSQEGGMWNYGYTF. The gene calls are TRBV3-1 and TRBJ1-2; D gene uncertain. The CDR3 runs 16 residues. Trimming removed 0 bases from V and 2 bases from J, with 13 bases in between. Per germline, CDR1 LGHDT and CDR2 YNNKEL (reference sequence).